Each of the 17 T cell receptor beta chains below was sequenced from the same sample in a study of T cell changes during pregnancy in multiple sclerosis. Assay: immunoSEQ multiplex PCR; the TCRdb copy retains only in-frame clones and omits some. This table has about 54,000 clones, over 80% appearing once. The source material was CD4+ T cells from peripheral blood mononuclear cells, sampled in the first trimester of pregnancy. All receptors derive from a female donor with multiple sclerosis, enrolled in a pregnancy study.

This clone was seen once. V is TRBV28 and J is TRBJ2-1; D is possibly TRBD1 (5 bases). Trimming pared 7 bases from V and 5 bases from J, leaving 12 bases between. The CDR3 has 13 residues. The germline V gene encodes CDR1 MDHEN and CDR2 SYDVKM. The CDR3, as DNA: TGTGCCAGCATGCTGTACAGGAACAATGAGCAGTTCTTC. As protein: CASMLYRNNEQFF.

The chain carries TRBV7-6 and TRBJ1-4, with 7 bases aligning to TRBD1. The CDR3 sequence is 15 residues long. Germline CDR1 SGHVS, CDR2 FNYEAQ. V shed 1 base, J shed 4 bases, and the junction held 3 bases outside the gene matches. The CDR3 is CASSLDGTVNEKLFF. The CDR3 DNA reads TGTGCCAGCAGCTTAGATGGGACAGTTAATGAAAAACTGTTTTTT.

This clone was recorded once. The chain combines TRBV29-1 with TRBJ2-2; 7 nucleotides agree with TRBD1. J gave up 4 bases and V 3 bases, and 2 bases lay outside the gene matches. The CDR3 is 13 residues long. Germline CDR1 and CDR2: SQVTM and ANQGSEA. In DNA form, the CDR3 reads TGCAGCGTTGACAGGGGGATCACCGGGGAGCTGTTTTTT. Translation gives CSVDRGITGELFF.

V gene TRBV10-3 combines with J gene TRBJ2-2; 7 bases align to TRBD1. This CDR3 has 14 residues. The V segment lost 6 bases and the J segment 6 bases; nucleotides outside the gene matches: 7. CDR1 ENHRY and CDR2 SYGVKD come from the germline V gene. CDR3 sequence reads: CAISPSQGAGELFF. The CDR3 nucleotides read TGTGCCATCAGCCCATCCCAGGGGGCCGGGGAGCTGTTTTTT.

The V call is TRBV6-1, the J call TRBJ1-1, with D maybe TRBD1 (5 bases). The V gene lost 0 bases and the J gene lost 4 bases, with 9 bases spanning the gap. The germline CDR1 and CDR2 sequences are MNHNS and SASEGT. This CDR3 has 14 amino acids. The CDR3 coding sequence is TGTGCCAGCAGTGAAGCGGGGGGGAGCACTGAAGCTTTCTTT. This codes for CASSEAGGSTEAFF.

The chain uses TRBV18 and TRBJ1-6, with 9 bases lining up with TRBD1. After removal of 4 bases from V and 8 bases from J, the junction contained 6 bases not matched to a gene. Per the germline V gene, CDR1 is KGHSH and CDR2 is LQKENI. There are 15 residues in the CDR3. This CDR3 is CASSQLDRGDSPLHF. The CDR3 region has the DNA TGTGCCAGCTCACAACTGGACAGGGGTGATTCACCCCTCCACTTT.

V and J are TRBV19 and TRBJ2-7; D not resolved. The CDR3 covers 14 residues. V lost 8 bases and J 2 bases, leaving 16 bases between the germline ends. Germline V CDR1 and CDR2: LNHDA, SQIVND (reference sequence). CDR3 in amino acids: CASGSVGGTYEQYF. In DNA, the CDR3 is TGTGCCAGTGGCTCCGTCGGCGGAACCTACGAGCAGTACTTC.

This sequence joins TRBV6-6 and TRBJ1-5; D remains unclear. This CDR3 region has 15 residues. Trimming pared 0 bases from V and 1 base from J, leaving 7 bases between. Germline lookup yields CDR1 MNHNY and CDR2 SVGAGI (reference sequence). CDR3: CASSYSAGSNQPQHF. CDR3 nucleotide sequence: TGTGCCAGCAGTTACTCGGCAGGAAGCAATCAGCCCCAGCATTTT.

The V and J genes are TRBV7-2 and TRBJ2-2; 9 bases match TRBD2. V lost 5 bases and J lost 0; bases outside the gene matches: 4. The germline V gene encodes CDR1 SGHTA and CDR2 FQGNSA. The CDR3 covers 16 residues. CDR3 bases: TGTGCCAGCAGCCCGACTAGCGGTACGAACACCGGGGAGCTGTTTTTT. Encoded protein: CASSPTSGTNTGELFF.

This clone was found a few times. The chain has TRBV18 and TRBJ2-2; D is possibly TRBD2 (5 bases). Per germline, CDR1 KGHSH and CDR2 LQKENI. V was trimmed by 4 bases and J by 6 bases, leaving 18 bases between them. The CDR3 runs to 16 residues. Here the CDR3 DNA reads TGTGCCAGCTCACAACGGACTCGGCTAATCTCCGGGGAGCTGTTTTTT. Translated: CASSQRTRLISGELFF.

The V and J genes are TRBV2 and TRBJ1-1, with D tentatively TRBD1 (5 bases). The CDR3 loop spans 13 amino acids. Trimming removed 3 bases at V and 7 bases at J, with 12 bases between. Germline CDR1 is SNHLY and CDR2 is FYNNEI. The CDR3 protein is CASSEVGDFEAFF. CDR3 bases: TGTGCCAGCAGTGAGGTGGGGGACTTTGAAGCTTTCTTT.

The rearrangement joins TRBV7-9 to TRBJ2-5; D is unresolved. V lost 4 bases to trimming and J lost 5 bases, with 11 bases between them. The CDR3 is 13 residues long. Germline loops: CDR1 SEHNR, CDR2 FQNEAQ (reference sequence). The CDR3 region is CASSSRVRETQYF. The CDR3 DNA sequence: TGTGCCAGCAGCTCCCGGGTGCGGGAGACCCAGTACTTC.

The V and J genes are TRBV5-4 and TRBJ2-1; no clear D. With 0 bases removed from V and 5 bases from J, the gap between germline ends came to 12 bases. The germline gives CDR1 SGHNT, CDR2 YYREEE (reference sequence). The CDR3 spans 15 residues. Here the CDR3 reads CASSLGTPLNNEQFF. The CDR3 region has the DNA TGTGCCAGCAGCTTGGGTACTCCACTTAACAATGAGCAGTTCTTC.

The chain joins TRBV12-5 to TRBJ2-1; 8 bases line up with TRBD1. Trimming removed 3 bases from V and 7 bases from J; junction bases left unmatched: 5. CDR1 LGHNT and CDR2 FRNRAP come from the germline V gene. There are 14 residues in the CDR3. CDR3: CASGLGQGKNEQFF. For the CDR3, the DNA is TGTGCTAGTGGTTTAGGACAGGGTAAGAATGAGCAGTTCTTC.

The J gene is TRBJ1-1, the V gene TRBV6-5; 9 bases are shared with TRBD1. V shed 6 bases, J shed 5 bases, and the junction held 10 bases outside the gene matches. There are 15 residues in the CDR3. CDR1 and CDR2 from the germline V gene are MNHEY and SVGAGI. In DNA, the CDR3 is TGTGCCAGCAGACAAATCCGGGACAGGGTGACTGAAGCTTTCTTT. Its protein is CASRQIRDRVTEAFF.

This clone occurred a few times. V is TRBV30 and J is TRBJ1-3, with TRBD1 identical over 7 bases. The CDR3 covers 15 residues. The V segment lost 8 bases and the J segment 0 bases; nucleotides outside the gene matches: 10. CDR1 and CDR2 from the germline V gene are GTSNPN and SVGIG (reference sequence). In nucleotides, the CDR3 is TGTGCCGGAAGGAGGACAGGAGGCTCTGGAAACACCATATATTTT. Translated: CAGRRTGGSGNTIYF.

The chain recombines TRBV11-2 with TRBJ2-3, with D perhaps TRBD1 (6 bases). Germline-derived CDR1 and CDR2 are SGHAT and FQNNGV. This CDR3 has 16 amino acids. V lost 7 bases and J lost 0, with 17 bases in between. CDR3 in amino acids: CASNSQGPKSTDTQYF. The CDR3 DNA follows: TGTGCCAGCAACAGTCAGGGGCCCAAAAGCACAGATACGCAGTATTTT.